A selection of T cell receptor beta chains follows, all from one sample in a study of control samples from healthy donors and cancer patients. Assay used: immunoSEQ multiplex PCR; TCRdb lists only in-frame clones, some missing. Of more than 120,000 clones listed, 75% to 95% are singletons. The sequenced sample consisted of blood. The receptors here all came from a young man in good health. Both conserved end residues are part of each CDR3. The D gene is left open where the match is weak. The listing skips clone size in some rows; elsewhere it reads once, few, many or a size class.

TRBV6-5	15	TRBJ1-1	.	.	TGTGCCAGCAGTTACTCGGGGCAATCGAACACTGAAGCTTTCTTT	CASSYSGQSNTEAFF
TRBV19	13	TRBJ2-7	TRBD1	.	TGTGCCAGTAGTATAACAGGGGCTGGGGAGCAGTACTTC	CASSITGAGEQYF
TRBV21-1	18	TRBJ1-2	.	once	TGTGCCAGCAGCAAAGATTCGGGCAGGGGGTACTTGCACTATGGCTACACCTTC	CASSKDSGRGYLHYGYTF
TRBV11-2	13	TRBJ2-1	.	.	TGTGCCAGCAGCCCAGGGGTGGGCAATGAGCAGTTCTTC	CASSPGVGNEQFF
TRBV5-5	15	TRBJ1-5	.	.	TGTGCCAGCAGTTCGACCCCGGGATCCAATCAGCCCCAGCATTTT	CASSSTPGSNQPQHF
TRBV6-5	14	TRBJ1-6	.	.	TGTGCCAGCAGCTTAGGACCGACCAATTCACCCCTCCACTTT	CASSLGPTNSPLHF
TRBV5-6	13	TRBJ1-1	.	once	TGTGCCAGCAGCTTGGGGACAGCACGTGAAGCTTTCTTT	CASSLGTAREAFF
TRBV4-1	14	TRBJ2-7	TRBD1	.	TGCGCCAGCAGCCAACCGGGACAGACCTACGAGCAGTACTTC	CASSQPGQTYEQYF
TRBV7-2	15	TRBJ2-1	TRBD2	.	TGTGCCAGCAGCATTGGGACTAGCGGGGGGGATGAGCAGTTCTTC	CASSIGTSGGDEQFF
TRBV6-6	15	TRBJ1-2	TRBD1	.	TGTGCCAGCAGTTCACCGGGACAGGGAAACTATGGCTACACCTTC	CASSSPGQGNYGYTF